The rows below give T cell receptor beta chains drawn from one sample of a study of T cell therapy after organ transplantation. Sequencing was performed with immunoSEQ multiplex PCR; in TCRdb, only in-frame clones are kept and a portion is missing. The profile shows around 4,500 clones, 60% to 70% of them singletons. Their antigen targets remain unknown. Sequenced material: CD8+ T cells from blood, taken after autologous CMV-specific T cell therapy. The receptors here all came from a human patient who had received a solid organ transplant and had CMV disease. A share of the T cells may be of graft donor origin. CDR3s include the opening cysteine and the closing phenylalanine or tryptophan. A clone size is listed for some rows: how often the clone was seen (once, few, many), or a class if it is expanded.

j_gene: TRBJ2-7
abundance: NA
v_gene: TRBV7-6
CDR3aa: CASSAGTSGSHSYEQYF

j_gene: TRBJ1-1
abundance: NA
v_gene: TRBV6-1
CDR3aa: CASSEATGSTEAFF

j_gene: TRBJ1-1
abundance: NA
v_gene: TRBV7-9
CDR3aa: CASSWGDGTRIEAFF

j_gene: TRBJ1-2
abundance: few
v_gene: TRBV5-6
CDR3aa: CASSLQVPTDYGYTF

j_gene: TRBJ2-2
abundance: few
v_gene: TRBV6-4
CDR3aa: CASSDSSSGELFF

j_gene: TRBJ2-1
abundance: NA
v_gene: TRBV19
CDR3aa: CASSYLGSYNEQFF

j_gene: TRBJ1-2
abundance: NA
v_gene: TRBV18
CDR3aa: CASSPGTGLNYGYTF

j_gene: TRBJ1-3
abundance: NA
v_gene: TRBV19
CDR3aa: CASSIDPHSSGNTIYF

j_gene: TRBJ2-7
abundance: NA
v_gene: TRBV6-5
CDR3aa: CASSPGTGDYEQYF

j_gene: TRBJ1-5
abundance: few
v_gene: TRBV19
CDR3aa: CASSTRPGLEGEPQHF

j_gene: TRBJ1-5
abundance: NA
v_gene: TRBV7-9
CDR3aa: CASSSGADNQPQHF

j_gene: TRBJ1-2
abundance: NA
v_gene: TRBV27
CDR3aa: CASSLGTAYGYTF

j_gene: TRBJ1-3
abundance: NA
v_gene: TRBV2
CDR3aa: CASSERGGRNTIYF

j_gene: TRBJ2-7
abundance: NA
v_gene: TRBV28
CDR3aa: CASSYTGRISYEQYF

j_gene: TRBJ2-7
abundance: NA
v_gene: TRBV4-2
CDR3aa: CASSQGAGGPGEQYF

j_gene: TRBJ1-1
abundance: NA
v_gene: TRBV28
CDR3aa: CASSLTGMLNTEAFF

j_gene: TRBJ2-7
abundance: NA
v_gene: TRBV5-6
CDR3aa: CASSSRDRGSYEQYF

j_gene: TRBJ1-1
abundance: NA
v_gene: TRBV27
CDR3aa: CASSFKGQNTEAFF

j_gene: TRBJ2-3
abundance: NA
v_gene: TRBV30
CDR3aa: CAWSVGRGDTQYF

j_gene: TRBJ2-5
abundance: NA
v_gene: TRBV5-6
CDR3aa: CASNPGQEDQETQYF

j_gene: TRBJ1-1
abundance: medium-sized
v_gene: TRBV4-2
CDR3aa: CASSNVAGGTEAFF

j_gene: TRBJ2-1
abundance: NA
v_gene: TRBV5-6
CDR3aa: CATGQGAQREQFF

j_gene: TRBJ2-5
abundance: once
v_gene: TRBV6-4
CDR3aa: CASRTGEGYETQYF

j_gene: TRBJ1-3
abundance: few
v_gene: TRBV13
CDR3aa: CASSLEQQGTGNTIYF

j_gene: TRBJ2-1
abundance: NA
v_gene: TRBV29-1
CDR3aa: CSVEVLLAGGYNEQFF

j_gene: TRBJ2-7
abundance: NA
v_gene: TRBV27
CDR3aa: CASSALRGLVGYEQYF

j_gene: TRBJ1-6
abundance: NA
v_gene: TRBV4-2
CDR3aa: CASSQDIGRGAPLHF

j_gene: TRBJ2-4
abundance: NA
v_gene: TRBV28
CDR3aa: CASRTLRLAGAKNIQYF

j_gene: TRBJ1-4
abundance: medium-sized
v_gene: TRBV7-9
CDR3aa: CASSSGEGIAEKLFF

j_gene: TRBJ2-2
abundance: few
v_gene: TRBV5-1
CDR3aa: CASSRGRYISGELFF

j_gene: TRBJ1-5
abundance: NA
v_gene: TRBV10-3
CDR3aa: CATSDTSTQHF

j_gene: TRBJ2-6
abundance: NA
v_gene: TRBV5-1
CDR3aa: CASSPRWGASSGANVLTF

j_gene: TRBJ2-3
abundance: NA
v_gene: TRBV27
CDR3aa: CASSSPMTGFVTQYF